This TCR beta chain was identified in a study of vaccination effects on CD4 cells after COVID-19. About the research overall: As their vaccination, participants received two doses of either BNT162b2 or mRNA-1273.

Notes on this clone: Its target is unknown.

Repertoires were generated with immunoSEQ multiplex PCR, while TCRdb's copy carries only in-frame clones and drops some. The table lists some 52,000 clones, 60% to 80% of them singletons. The CDR3 consists of 17 residues. Trimming removed 2 bases from V and 5 bases from J; junction bases left unmatched: 2. The germline CDR1 and CDR2 sequences are SGHTA and FQGTGA. After expansion with viral peptide pools in the ViraFEST assay, antigen-specific CD4+ T cells were sequenced. Cells that had been cultured for 10 days were the source of isolated CD4+ T cells. Nucleocapsid antibodies were negative in the vaccine recipients, who had never had SARS-CoV-2 infection.

This clonotype originated in a human donor who received a COVID-19 vaccine. The V gene is TRBV7-3, the J gene TRBJ2-2; 16 nucleotides align to TRBD2. This sample comprised CD4+ T cells from PBMCs cultured with HCoV-OC43 spike peptides, obtained before COVID-19 vaccination. Noted subset: HCoV-OC43 spike overlapping peptide pool stimulation. CDR3 sequence reads: CASSLPGLAGGTGELFF. In DNA form, the CDR3 reads TGTGCCAGCAGCTTACCGGGACTAGCGGGGGGGACCGGGGAGCTGTTTTTT.